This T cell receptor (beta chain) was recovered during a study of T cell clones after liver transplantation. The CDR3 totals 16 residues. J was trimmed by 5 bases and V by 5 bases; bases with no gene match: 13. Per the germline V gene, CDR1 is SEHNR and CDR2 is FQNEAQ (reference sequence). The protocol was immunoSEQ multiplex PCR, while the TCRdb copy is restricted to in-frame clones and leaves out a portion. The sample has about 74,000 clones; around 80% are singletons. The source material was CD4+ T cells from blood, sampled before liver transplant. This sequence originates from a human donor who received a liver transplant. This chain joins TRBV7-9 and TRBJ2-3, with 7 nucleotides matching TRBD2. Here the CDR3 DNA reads TGTGCCAGCAGCCCCGGGGGAGCGGGAAGGGGAGATACGCAGTATTTT. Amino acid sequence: CASSPGGAGRGDTQYF.